The T cell receptor (beta chain) described here comes from a study of blood T cell repertoires in COVID-19. CDR1 is KGHDR and CDR2 is SFDVKD in the germline V gene. Unmatched junction bases numbered 5, after V lost 6 bases and J lost 1 base. CDR3 length: 15 residues. Only in-frame clones appear in the TCRdb table, and some are missing; sequencing was by immunoSEQ multiplex PCR. Of some 200,000 clones listed, roughly nine tenths are singletons. This chain links TRBV24-1 with TRBJ2-5; 9 bases align to TRBD2. The source material was peripheral blood. The sequence was collected from a woman in her 50s with acute or convalescent COVID-19. CDR3 nucleotides: TGTGCCACCAGTTTGGCTAGCGGGGCCCAAGAGACCCAGTACTTC. This encodes CATSLASGAQETQYF.